This T cell receptor (beta chain) was sequenced in a study of tumor-infiltrating lymphocytes in primary liver carcinoma. Each 20-30 mg portion of unsorted bulk tissue served as the source for co-extraction of RNA and DNA. This clonotype was observed a few times. Its antigen is not identified. The authors made TCR beta cDNA from 400 to 600 ng total RNA with a constant-region primer. Three-round nested multiplex PCR performed with slightly modified ARM-PCR produced the TCR beta libraries. Each of the first two PCR rounds ran roughly 9 cycles with TRBV1-TRBV30 forward and C-beta reverse primers. TCRdb redid the calling of the multiplex PCR reads with MiXCR, one entry per CDR3 protein. The data contain 24,000 or so distinct CDR3 sequences, around 77% of them seen just once; the ten biggest clones take up around 29%. Overall study results and limits: Compared with blood, tumor repertoires held significantly more in their top 250 clones.

The CDR3 covers 12 residues. Trimming stripped 1 base from V and 8 bases from J, with 12 bases between. Germline CDR1 reads GTSNPN; CDR2 reads SVGIG (reference sequence). The chain recombines TRBV30 with TRBJ2-7, with D possibly being TRBD1 (5 bases). The specimen sequenced was liver tumor tissue from sampling region 5. Sample subset: tumor region T5, tumor centre. This TCR was sampled from a woman in her 30s with primary liver carcinoma and hepatitis B virus infection. The CDR3 loop is CAWSETAYKQYF. The CDR3 DNA follows: TGTGCCTGGAGTGAGACAGCGTACAAGCAGTACTTC.